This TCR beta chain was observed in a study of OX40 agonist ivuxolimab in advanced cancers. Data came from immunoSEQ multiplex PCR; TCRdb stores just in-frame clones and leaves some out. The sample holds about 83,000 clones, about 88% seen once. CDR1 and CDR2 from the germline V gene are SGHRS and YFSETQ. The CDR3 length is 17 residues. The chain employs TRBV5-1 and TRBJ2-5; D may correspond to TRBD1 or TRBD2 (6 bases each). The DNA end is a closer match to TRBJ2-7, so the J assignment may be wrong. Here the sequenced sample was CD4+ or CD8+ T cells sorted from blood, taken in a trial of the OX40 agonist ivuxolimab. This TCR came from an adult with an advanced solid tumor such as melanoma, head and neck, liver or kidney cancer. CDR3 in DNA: TGCGCCAGCAGCACCTCCGTGGGCGGGACAAAATCCTACGAGCAGTACTTC. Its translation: CASSTSVGGTKSYEQYF.